A selection of T cell receptor beta chains follows, all from one sample in a study of T cell responses to AZD1222 COVID-19 vaccine. Using immunoSEQ multiplex PCR, the repertoire was profiled, and TCRdb retains in-frame clones only, with some absent. The profile covers about 110,000 clones, with 90% to 95% appearing a single time and approximately 5.6% taken by the ten largest. The input for sequencing was peripheral blood, taken 28 days after the second AZD1222 dose. These TCRs come from an adult who received the AZD1222 COVID-19 vaccine. Each CDR3 is given with its conserved first and last residue. Fields, in order: J gene, CDR3 length, V gene, D gene, clone size, CDR3 protein, CDR3 DNA. A D gene is named only where the DNA matches it firmly. Clone size is given for some rows only: seen once, a few or many times, or a class if the clone is expanded.

>TRBJ2-7|13|TRBV5-1|.|.
CASSWDTSYEQYF
TGCGCCAGCAGCTGGGACACGTCCTACGAGCAGTACTTC
>TRBJ2-1|11|TRBV28|.|once
CASSLSAEQFF
TGTGCCAGCAGTTTAAGCGCTGAGCAGTTCTTC
>TRBJ1-5|15|TRBV18|.|.
CASSPFGGANQPQHF
TGTGCCAGCTCACCATTTGGGGGGGCGAATCAGCCCCAGCATTTT
>TRBJ2-2|13|TRBV6-5|.|.
CASSPVHTGELFF
TGTGCCAGCAGCCCAGTACACACCGGGGAGCTGTTTTTT
>TRBJ2-4|16|TRBV7-2|TRBD2|.
CASSLSGGPSKNIQYF
TGTGCCAGCAGCTTATCGGGAGGGCCAAGCAAAAACATTCAGTACTTC
>TRBJ1-1|14|TRBV5-1|TRBD1|.
CASSLVQGYTEAFF
TGCGCCAGCAGCTTGGTACAGGGGTACACTGAAGCTTTCTTT
>TRBJ2-2|15|TRBV15|.|.
CATSRVREDTGELFF
TGTGCCACCAGCAGAGTCAGGGAGGACACCGGGGAGCTGTTTTTT
>TRBJ2-7|13|TRBV18|.|.
CASSPRGLREQYF
TGTGCCAGCTCCCCCAGGGGTTTGCGGGAGCAGTACTTC
>TRBJ1-2|14|TRBV10-2|TRBD1|.
CASSKGTGDYGYTF
TGCGCCAGCAGTAAAGGGACAGGGGACTATGGCTACACCTTC
>TRBJ1-1|12|TRBV11-2|.|.
CASSDHSTEAFF
TGTGCCAGCAGCGACCACAGCACTGAAGCTTTCTTT
>TRBJ1-1|14|TRBV6-2/TRBV6-3|.|.
CASSYAGEDTEAFF
TGTGCCAGCAGTTACGCGGGGGAGGACACTGAAGCTTTCTTT
>TRBJ2-1|14|TRBV5-4|.|.
CASGARSSYNEQFF
TGTGCCAGCGGCGCTAGGAGCTCCTACAATGAGCAGTTCTTC
>TRBJ2-1|15|TRBV2|TRBD1|.
CASSADRGPYNEQFF
TGTGCCAGCAGTGCTGACAGGGGCCCCTACAATGAGCAGTTCTTC
>TRBJ2-3|12|TRBV2|.|.
CASGGQGQTQYF
TGTGCCAGCGGAGGGCAGGGGCAAACGCAGTATTTT
>TRBJ2-5|16|TRBV11-2|TRBD2|.
CASSRTLAGGIETQYF
TGTGCCAGCAGCCGCACACTAGCGGGAGGAATCGAGACCCAGTACTTC
>TRBJ1-5|16|TRBV7-8|TRBD1|.
CASSSGTGNSNQPQHF
TGTGCCAGCAGTTCTGGGACAGGGAATAGCAATCAGCCCCAGCATTTT
>TRBJ1-6|12|TRBV11-3|.|.
CAPGGDNSPLHF
TGTGCCCCGGGGGGGGATAATTCACCCCTCCACTTT
>TRBJ2-7|15|TRBV19|.|.
CASSIVLASTGEQYF
TGTGCCAGTAGTATAGTGCTAGCGTCGACGGGCGAGCAGTACTTC
>TRBJ2-7|15|TRBV6-5|.|.
CASSYSADRSYEQYF
TGTGCCAGCAGTTACTCCGCTGACAGGTCCTACGAGCAGTACTTC
>TRBJ1-5|15|TRBV7-2|TRBD1|.
CASSLTGGGNQPQHF
TGTGCCAGCAGCTTGACAGGGGGCGGCAATCAGCCCCAGCATTTT
>TRBJ1-1|13|TRBV5-4|.|.
CASSLNRNTEAFF
TGTGCCAGCAGCTTGAACAGGAACACTGAAGCTTTCTTT
>TRBJ2-5|14|TRBV5-1|TRBD2|.
CASSSEGLVETQYF
TGCGCCAGCAGCTCGGAAGGACTAGTGGAGACCCAGTACTTC
>TRBJ2-7|13|TRBV11-3|.|.
CASSLGGSYEQYF
TGTGCCAGCAGCCTGGGCGGATCCTACGAGCAGTACTTC
>TRBJ2-1|14|TRBV27|TRBD2|.
CASSPGLAYNEQFF
TGTGCCAGCAGTCCGGGACTAGCCTACAATGAGCAGTTCTTC
>TRBJ2-7|15|TRBV2|.|.
CASSDRRSTTHEQYF
TGTGCCAGCAGTGATAGGCGGAGTACGACCCACGAGCAGTACTTC
>TRBJ1-1|14|TRBV5-5|.|.
CASSLRLGHTEAFF
TGTGCCAGCAGCTTGAGGTTAGGACACACTGAAGCTTTCTTT
>TRBJ1-3|17|TRBV5-1|TRBD1|.
CASSLKEQGAVGNTIYF
TGCGCCAGCAGCTTGAAAGAACAGGGGGCGGTTGGAAACACCATATATTTT
>TRBJ2-3|18|TRBV6-2/TRBV6-3|.|.
CASSYLQGRGASTDTQYF
TGTGCCAGCAGTTACCTTCAAGGGCGCGGGGCTAGCACAGATACGCAGTATTTT
>TRBJ2-1|17|TRBV7-8|.|.
CASSLERVPSSYNEQFF
TGTGCCAGCAGCTTAGAACGGGTCCCTAGCTCCTACAATGAGCAGTTCTTC
>TRBJ1-2|14|TRBV30|.|.
CAWRTAGAGGGYTF
TGTGCCTGGAGGACGGCCGGGGCAGGAGGTGGCTACACCTTC
>TRBJ2-7|15|TRBV3-1/TRBV3-2|.|once
CASSQEGNKPYEQYF
TGTGCCAGCAGCCAAGAAGGGAACAAGCCCTACGAGCAGTACTTC
>TRBJ1-2|14|TRBV2|.|.
CASSEEGQGYGYTF
TGTGCCAGCAGTGAGGAAGGGCAAGGCTATGGCTACACCTTC
>TRBJ2-5|18|TRBV7-8|TRBD2|.
CASSSHPGTSGNQETQYF
TGTGCCAGCAGTTCGCATCCCGGGACTAGCGGGAACCAAGAGACCCAGTACTTC
>TRBJ2-7|14|TRBV2|.|.
CASSDETDKYEQYF
TGTGCCAGCAGTGACGAGACTGATAAATACGAGCAGTACTTC
>TRBJ2-7|15|TRBV6-5|.|.
CASSSDSLGSYEQYF
TGTGCCAGCAGCTCGGACAGCCTGGGATCCTACGAGCAGTACTTC
>TRBJ1-3|15|TRBV7-9|.|.
CASSFALSSGNTIYF
TGTGCCAGCAGCTTCGCTCTTAGCTCTGGAAACACCATATATTTT
>TRBJ2-1|16|TRBV13|.|.
CASSAPRGGTFNEQFF
TGTGCCAGCAGCGCCCCAAGGGGCGGGACTTTCAATGAGCAGTTCTTC
>TRBJ1-1|15|TRBV10-3|TRBD1|.
CAIRKSGTGGTEAFF
TGTGCCATCAGAAAATCCGGGACAGGGGGAACTGAAGCTTTCTTT
>TRBJ2-1|14|TRBV10-2|.|.
CATREWVLGIEQFF
TGCGCCACCAGGGAGTGGGTCCTCGGTATAGAGCAGTTCTTC
>TRBJ2-5|14|TRBV25-1|.|.
CASSEYSSQETQYF
TGTGCCAGCAGTGAATACTCCAGCCAAGAGACCCAGTACTTC
>TRBJ2-7|14|TRBV6-5|TRBD1|.
CASSQGQGGHEQYF
TGTGCCAGCAGTCAGGGACAGGGAGGACACGAGCAGTACTTC
>TRBJ1-1|18|TRBV19|.|.
CASSPSGVGRTLNTEAFF
TGTGCCAGTAGCCCTTCAGGGGTCGGAAGGACTTTGAACACTGAAGCTTTCTTT
>TRBJ2-7|16|TRBV25-1|TRBD2|.
CASSDLLAGENNEQYF
TGTGCCAGCAGTGACCTACTAGCGGGAGAGAACAACGAGCAGTACTTC
>TRBJ1-6|14|TRBV30|TRBD1|.
CAWYDRGARSPLHF
TGTGCCTGGTACGACAGGGGGGCGCGATCACCCCTCCACTTT
>TRBJ2-1|15|TRBV18|TRBD2|.
CASSPPTSAYNEQFF
TGTGCCAGCTCACCACCGACTAGCGCTTACAATGAGCAGTTCTTC
>TRBJ2-7|14|TRBV29-1|TRBD2|.
CSVEKGLAGGEQYF
TGCAGCGTTGAAAAGGGGCTCGCGGGAGGCGAGCAGTACTTC
>TRBJ2-7|13|TRBV18|TRBD2|.
CASSPGLADEQYF
TGTGCCAGCTCACCGGGACTAGCGGACGAGCAGTACTTC
>TRBJ2-7|14|TRBV27|TRBD2|.
CASRTGLAGVEQYF
TGTGCCAGCAGGACGGGACTAGCGGGGGTTGAGCAGTACTTC
>TRBJ2-5|13|TRBV19|TRBD1|.
CASSRDRERAQYF
TGTGCCAGTAGCCGGGACAGGGAACGGGCCCAGTACTTC
>TRBJ2-7|13|TRBV29-1|.|.
CSVEDQGTNEQYF
TGCAGCGTTGAAGATCAGGGGACCAACGAGCAGTACTTC
>TRBJ1-1|13|TRBV19|.|.
CASSVGTITEAFF
TGTGCCAGTAGTGTTGGGACTATCACTGAAGCTTTCTTT
>TRBJ2-2|14|TRBV9|.|.
CASSVDSGTGELFF
TGTGCCAGCAGCGTAGATTCAGGGACCGGGGAGCTGTTTTTT
>TRBJ1-3|15|TRBV6-5|.|.
CASSSGQLSGNTIYF
TGTGCCAGCAGTTCAGGACAGTTATCTGGAAACACCATATATTTT
>TRBJ2-1|14|TRBV9|TRBD2|.
CASSVDERETRQFF
TGTGCCAGCAGCGTAGATGAGCGGGAGACTCGGCAGTTCTTC
>TRBJ2-3|12|TRBV20-1|.|.
CSASGTTDTQYF
TGCAGTGCTAGTGGGACGACAGATACGCAGTATTTT